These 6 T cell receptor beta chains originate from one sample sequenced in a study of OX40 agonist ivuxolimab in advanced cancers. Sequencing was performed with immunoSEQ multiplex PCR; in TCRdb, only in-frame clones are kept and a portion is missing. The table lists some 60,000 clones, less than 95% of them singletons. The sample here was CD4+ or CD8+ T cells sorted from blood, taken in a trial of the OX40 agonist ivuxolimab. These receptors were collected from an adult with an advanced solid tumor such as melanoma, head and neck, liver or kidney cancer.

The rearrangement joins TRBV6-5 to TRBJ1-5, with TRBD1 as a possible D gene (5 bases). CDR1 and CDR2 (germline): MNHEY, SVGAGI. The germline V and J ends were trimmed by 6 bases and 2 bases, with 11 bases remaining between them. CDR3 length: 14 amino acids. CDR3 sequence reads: CASSQGIGNQPQHF. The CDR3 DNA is TGTGCCAGCAGCCAGGGTATAGGCAATCAGCCCCAGCATTTT.

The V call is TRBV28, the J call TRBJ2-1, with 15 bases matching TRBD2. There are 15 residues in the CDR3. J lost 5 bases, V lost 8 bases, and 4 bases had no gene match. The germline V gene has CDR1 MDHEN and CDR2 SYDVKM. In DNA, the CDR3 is TGTGCCAGCGGACTAGCGGGAGGGTACCACAATGAGCAGTTCTTC. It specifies CASGLAGGYHNEQFF.

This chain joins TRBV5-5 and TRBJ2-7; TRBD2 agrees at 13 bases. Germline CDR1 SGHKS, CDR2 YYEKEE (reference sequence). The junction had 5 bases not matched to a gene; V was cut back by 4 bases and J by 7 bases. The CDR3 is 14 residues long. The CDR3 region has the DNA TGTGCCAGCAGCCCGGGACTAGCGGGATTTGAGCAGTACTTC. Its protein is CASSPGLAGFEQYF.

CDR3 amino acids: CASSLASLETQYF. As DNA, the CDR3 is TGTGCCAGCAGCTTGGCTAGTTTGGAGACCCAGTACTTC. The J gene is TRBJ2-5, the V gene TRBV5-4; D is uncertain. V was clipped by 0 bases and J by 5 bases, with 8 bases between them. This CDR3 is built from 13 residues. Germline V gene data show CDR1 as SGHNT and CDR2 as YYREEE (reference sequence).

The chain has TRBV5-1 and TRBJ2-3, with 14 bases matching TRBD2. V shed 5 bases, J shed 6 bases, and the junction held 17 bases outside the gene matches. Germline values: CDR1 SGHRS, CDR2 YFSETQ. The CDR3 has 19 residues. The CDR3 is CASRSEGGTSGSFTDTQYF. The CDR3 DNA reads TGCGCCAGCAGATCAGAAGGGGGGACTAGCGGGAGTTTTACGGATACGCAGTATTTT.

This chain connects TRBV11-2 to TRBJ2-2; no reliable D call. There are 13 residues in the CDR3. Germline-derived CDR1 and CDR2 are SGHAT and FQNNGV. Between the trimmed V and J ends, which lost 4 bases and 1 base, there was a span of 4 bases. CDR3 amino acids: CASSSGNTGELFF. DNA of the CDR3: TGTGCCAGCAGCTCAGGGAACACCGGGGAGCTGTTTTTT. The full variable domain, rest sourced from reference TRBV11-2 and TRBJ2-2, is EAGVAQSPRYKIIEKRQSVAFWCNPISGHATLYWYQQILGQGPKLLIQFQNNGVVDDSQLPKDRFSAERLKGVDSTLKIQPAKLEDSAVYLCASSSGNTGELFFGEGSRLTVL.